One T cell receptor (beta chain) is described in this entry. What it binds is not known. V lost 0 bases to trimming and J lost 8 bases, with 9 bases between them. CDR1 and CDR2 from the germline V gene are SGHDT and YYEEEE. The CDR3 covers 13 residues. Sequencing was performed with immunoSEQ multiplex PCR; in TCRdb, only in-frame clones are kept and a portion is missing. The sample contains about 1,900,000 clones, less than 95% of which appear only once. Only CD45RO-negative cells positively selected for CCR7 counted as naive CD8 cells, so terminally differentiated effector memory CD45RA+ cells were excluded. The data belong to a study of shared clonotypes between healthy human individuals. For the study at large: Sampling drew on donors who were a couple of women and a few men aged 18 to 49.

Study-level results: A handful of donors shared roughly 5% of their naive CD4 clonotypes.

The TCR sequence derives from a man in his late teens or twenties in good health. The sample consisted of naive CD8+ T cells sorted from blood. The chain uses TRBV5-6 and TRBJ2-1, with D possibly being TRBD2 (5 bases). CDR3: CASSLAMRDEQFF. In DNA, the CDR3 is TGTGCCAGCAGCTTGGCTATGCGGGATGAGCAGTTCTTC.